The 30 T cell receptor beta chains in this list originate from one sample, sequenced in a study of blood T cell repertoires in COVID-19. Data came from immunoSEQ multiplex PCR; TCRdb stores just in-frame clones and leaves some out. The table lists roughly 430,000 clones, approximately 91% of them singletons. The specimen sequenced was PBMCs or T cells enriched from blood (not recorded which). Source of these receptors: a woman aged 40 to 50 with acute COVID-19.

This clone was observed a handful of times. This CDR3 reads CASRARGTEAFF. The CDR3 bases are TGTGCCAGCAGGGCCAGGGGCACTGAAGCTTTCTTT. V and J are TRBV2 and TRBJ1-1; D perhaps matches TRBD1 (6 bases). Germline assignment: CDR1 SNHLY and CDR2 FYNNEI. Trimming shortened V by 6 bases and J by 4 bases, and 9 bases separated the two germline ends. This CDR3 is 12 amino acids long.

The CDR3 spells CASSWTGPISGANVLTF. CDR3 DNA: TGCGCCAGCAGCTGGACAGGACCCATCTCTGGGGCCAACGTCCTGACTTTC. The chain uses TRBV5-1 and TRBJ2-6; 7 bases match TRBD1. Trimming cost V 3 bases and J 0 bases; bases outside gene matches: 6. Germline V gives CDR1 SGHRS, CDR2 YFSETQ. The CDR3 has 17 residues.

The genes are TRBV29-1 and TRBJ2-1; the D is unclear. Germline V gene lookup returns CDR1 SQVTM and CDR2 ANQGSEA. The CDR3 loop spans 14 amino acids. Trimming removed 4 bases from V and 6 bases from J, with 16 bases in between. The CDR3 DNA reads TGCAGCGTTGCTGGTTCCGGAGCTTCCAATGAGCAGTTCTTC. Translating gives CSVAGSGASNEQFF.

The CDR3: CASSFGGQGATNYGYTF. The CDR3 DNA reads TGTGCCAGCAGCTTCGGGGGACAGGGGGCAACTAACTATGGCTACACCTTC. V usage is TRBV5-5 and J usage is TRBJ1-2, with 12 nucleotides matching TRBD1. The germline gives CDR1 SGHKS, CDR2 YYEKEE (reference sequence). The trim removed 2 bases at V and 0 bases at J, leaving 5 bases unmatched. The CDR3 spans 17 residues. Complete variable domain (other parts from reference TRBV5-5 and TRBJ1-2): DAGVTQSPTHLIKTRGQQVTLRCSPISGHKSVSWYQQVLGQGPQFIFQYYEKEERGRGNFPDRFSARQFPNYSSELNVNALLLGDSALYLCASSFGGQGATNYGYTFGSGTRLTVV.

As DNA, the CDR3 is TGCGCCAGCAGCTTTTTGTTTGTCGGGAGAACAGCCACTGAAGCTTTCTTT. Encoded protein: CASSFLFVGRTATEAFF. This chain joins TRBV5-1 and TRBJ1-1, with D unclear. V was clipped by 2 bases and J by 4 bases, with 21 bases between them. Germline-derived CDR1 and CDR2 are SGHRS and YFSETQ. The CDR3 totals 17 residues.

CDR3 bases: TGTGCCAGCAGCTTGGACCGACAGGGGAATTCACCCCTCCACTTT. It yields the protein CASSLDRQGNSPLHF. The chain has TRBV5-4 and TRBJ1-6; TRBD1 matches 8 bases. The J segment lost 7 bases and the V segment lost 0 bases, leaving 3 bases of the junction unmatched. Germline V lookup: CDR1 SGHNT, CDR2 YYREEE (reference sequence). The CDR3 runs to 15 residues.

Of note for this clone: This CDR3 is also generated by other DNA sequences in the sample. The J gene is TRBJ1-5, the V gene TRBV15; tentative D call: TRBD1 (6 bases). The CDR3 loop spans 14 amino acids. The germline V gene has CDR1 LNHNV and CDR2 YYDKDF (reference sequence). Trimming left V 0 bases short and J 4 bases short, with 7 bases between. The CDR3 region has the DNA TGTGCCACCAGCAGAGAGAGGGGGAATCAGCCCCAGCATTTT. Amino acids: CATSRERGNQPQHF.

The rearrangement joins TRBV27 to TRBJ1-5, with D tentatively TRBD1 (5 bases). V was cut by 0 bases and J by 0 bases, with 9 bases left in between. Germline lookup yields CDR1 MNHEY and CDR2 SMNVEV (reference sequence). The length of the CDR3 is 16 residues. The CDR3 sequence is CASSLSTGVSNQPQHF. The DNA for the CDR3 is TGTGCCAGCAGTTTATCTACGGGGGTTAGCAATCAGCCCCAGCATTTT.

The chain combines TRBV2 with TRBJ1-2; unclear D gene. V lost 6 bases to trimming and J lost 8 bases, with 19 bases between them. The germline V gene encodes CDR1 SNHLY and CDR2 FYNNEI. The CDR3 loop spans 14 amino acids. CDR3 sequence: CASRDAGPRRGYTF. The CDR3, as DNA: TGTGCCAGCAGGGATGCCGGACCAAGGAGGGGCTACACCTTC.

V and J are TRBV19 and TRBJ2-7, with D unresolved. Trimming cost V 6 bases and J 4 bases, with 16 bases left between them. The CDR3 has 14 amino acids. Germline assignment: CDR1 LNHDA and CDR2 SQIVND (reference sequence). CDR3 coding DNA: TGTGCCAGTAGACGATCCTCCCAGGAATACGAGCAGTACTTC. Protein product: CASRRSSQEYEQYF.

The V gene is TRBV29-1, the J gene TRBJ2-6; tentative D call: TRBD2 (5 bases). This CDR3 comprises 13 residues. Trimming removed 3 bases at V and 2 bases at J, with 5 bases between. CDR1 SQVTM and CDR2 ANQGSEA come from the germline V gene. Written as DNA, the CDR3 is TGCAGCGTTGACGGGGCTGGGGCCAACGTCCTGACTTTC. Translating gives CSVDGAGANVLTF.

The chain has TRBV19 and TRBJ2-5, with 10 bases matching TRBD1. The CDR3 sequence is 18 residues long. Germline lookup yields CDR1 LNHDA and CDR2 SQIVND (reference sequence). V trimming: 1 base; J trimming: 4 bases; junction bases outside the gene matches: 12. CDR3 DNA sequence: TGTGCCAGTAGTATAGGGGCGACAGGGGGCTTTCTGGTAGAGACCCAGTACTTC. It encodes CASSIGATGGFLVETQYF.

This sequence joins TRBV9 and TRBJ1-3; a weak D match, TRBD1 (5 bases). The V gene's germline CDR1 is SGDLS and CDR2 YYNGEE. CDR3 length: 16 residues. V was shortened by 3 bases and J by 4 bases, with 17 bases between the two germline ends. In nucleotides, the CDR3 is TGTGCCAGCAGCGGACTCAGGGAAACGGGCGGAAACACCATATATTTT. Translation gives CASSGLRETGGNTIYF.

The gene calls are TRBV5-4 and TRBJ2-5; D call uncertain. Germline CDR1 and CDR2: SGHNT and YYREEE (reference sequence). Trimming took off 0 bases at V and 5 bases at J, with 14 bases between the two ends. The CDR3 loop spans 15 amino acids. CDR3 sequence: CASSLEAQLGETQYF. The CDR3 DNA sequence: TGTGCCAGCAGCTTGGAGGCTCAACTCGGGGAGACCCAGTACTTC.

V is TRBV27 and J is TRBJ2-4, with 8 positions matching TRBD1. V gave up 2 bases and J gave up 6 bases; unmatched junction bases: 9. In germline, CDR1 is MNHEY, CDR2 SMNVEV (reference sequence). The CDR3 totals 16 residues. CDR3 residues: CASSLKGQVPGNIQYF. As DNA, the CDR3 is TGTGCCAGCAGTTTAAAGGGACAGGTACCCGGAAACATTCAGTACTTC.

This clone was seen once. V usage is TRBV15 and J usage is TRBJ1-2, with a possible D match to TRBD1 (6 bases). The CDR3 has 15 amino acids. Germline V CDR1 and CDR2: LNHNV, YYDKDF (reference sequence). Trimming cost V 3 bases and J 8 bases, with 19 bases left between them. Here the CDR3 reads CATSSKAKTGSGYTF. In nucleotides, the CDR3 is TGTGCCACCAGCAGTAAAGCTAAGACAGGTTCGGGCTACACCTTC.

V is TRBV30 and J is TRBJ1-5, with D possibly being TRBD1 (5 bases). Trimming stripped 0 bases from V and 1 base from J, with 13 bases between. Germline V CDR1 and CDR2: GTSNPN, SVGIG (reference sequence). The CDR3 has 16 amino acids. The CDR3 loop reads CAWSVIGAASNQPQHF. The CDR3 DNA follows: TGTGCCTGGAGTGTAATAGGGGCAGCCAGCAATCAGCCCCAGCATTTT.

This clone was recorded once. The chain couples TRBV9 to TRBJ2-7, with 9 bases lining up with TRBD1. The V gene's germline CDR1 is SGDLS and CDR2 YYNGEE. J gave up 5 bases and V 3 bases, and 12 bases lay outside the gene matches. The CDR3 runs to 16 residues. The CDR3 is CASSAHAGTGHHEQYF. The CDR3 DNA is TGTGCCAGCAGCGCCCATGCCGGGACAGGGCACCACGAGCAGTACTTC.

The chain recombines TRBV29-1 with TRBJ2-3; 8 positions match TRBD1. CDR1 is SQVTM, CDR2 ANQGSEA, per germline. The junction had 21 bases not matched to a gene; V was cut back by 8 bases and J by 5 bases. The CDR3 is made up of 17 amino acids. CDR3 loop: CSIILTPGTGPGDTQYF. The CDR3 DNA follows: TGCAGCATCATCCTTACCCCCGGGACAGGCCCCGGAGATACGCAGTATTTT.

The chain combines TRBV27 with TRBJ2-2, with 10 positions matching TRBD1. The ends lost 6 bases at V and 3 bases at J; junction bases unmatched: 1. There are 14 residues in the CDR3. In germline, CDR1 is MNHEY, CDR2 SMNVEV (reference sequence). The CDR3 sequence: CASRGTGDTGELFF. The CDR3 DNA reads TGTGCCAGCAGGGGGACAGGGGACACCGGGGAGCTGTTTTTT.

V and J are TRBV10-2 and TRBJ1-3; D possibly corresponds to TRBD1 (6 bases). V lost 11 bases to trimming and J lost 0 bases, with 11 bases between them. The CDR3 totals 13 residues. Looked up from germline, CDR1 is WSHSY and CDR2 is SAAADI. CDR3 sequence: CAAQQGSGNTIYF. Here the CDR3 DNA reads TGCGCCGCCCAACAGGGCTCTGGAAACACCATATATTTT.

This chain's CDR3 is CASSIPGGSYEQYF. Written as DNA, the CDR3 is TGTGCCAGTAGTATCCCAGGGGGTTCCTACGAGCAGTACTTC. The chain uses TRBV19 and TRBJ2-7; TRBD1 matches at 7 bases. The CDR3 sequence is 14 residues long. Germline-derived CDR1 and CDR2 are LNHDA and SQIVND (reference sequence). The V and J ends lost 3 bases and 1 base, in that order; junction bases with no gene match: 3.

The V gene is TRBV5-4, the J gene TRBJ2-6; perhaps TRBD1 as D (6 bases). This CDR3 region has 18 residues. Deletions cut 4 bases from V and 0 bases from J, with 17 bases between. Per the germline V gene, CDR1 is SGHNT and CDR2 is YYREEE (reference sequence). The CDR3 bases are TGTGCCAGCAGCCCCGGACAGCGGTTCAGCTCTGGGGCCAACGTCCTGACTTTC. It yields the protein CASSPGQRFSSGANVLTF. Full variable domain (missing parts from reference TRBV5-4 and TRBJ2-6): ETGVTQSPTHLIKTRGQQVTLRCSSQSGHNTVSWYQQALGQGPQFIFQYYREEENGRGNFPPRFSGLQFPNYSSELNVNALELDDSALYLCASSPGQRFSSGANVLTFGAGSRLTVL.

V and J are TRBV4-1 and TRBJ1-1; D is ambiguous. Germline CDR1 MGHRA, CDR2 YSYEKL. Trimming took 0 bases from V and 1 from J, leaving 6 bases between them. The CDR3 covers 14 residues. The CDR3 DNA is TGCGCCAGCAGCCAAGATCCGGGGAACACTGAAGCTTTCTTT. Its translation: CASSQDPGNTEAFF.

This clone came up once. CDR3 nucleotides: TGCGCCAGCAGCTTGGAGCGGGGGGGCGGATCCGAGCAGTACTTC. It specifies CASSLERGGGSEQYF. The chain employs TRBV5-1 and TRBJ2-7, with 10 positions matching TRBD2. CDR1 is SGHRS and CDR2 is YFSETQ in the germline V gene. Unmatched junction bases numbered 6, after V lost 0 bases and J lost 6 bases. The CDR3 runs to 15 residues. Based on the CDR3 plus reference TRBV5-1 and TRBJ2-7, the full variable domain is KAGVTQTPRYLIKTRGQQVTLSCSPISGHRSVSWYQQTPGQGLQFLFEYFSETQRNKGNFPGRFSGRQFSNSRSEMNVSTLELGDSALYLCASSLERGGGSEQYFGPGTRLTVT.

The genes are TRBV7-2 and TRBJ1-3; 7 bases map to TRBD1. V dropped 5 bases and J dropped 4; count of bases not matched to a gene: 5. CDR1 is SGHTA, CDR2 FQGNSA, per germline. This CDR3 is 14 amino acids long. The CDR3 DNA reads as TGTGCCAGCAGCCCGCGCAGGGGGGGAAACACCATATATTTT. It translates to CASSPRRGGNTIYF.

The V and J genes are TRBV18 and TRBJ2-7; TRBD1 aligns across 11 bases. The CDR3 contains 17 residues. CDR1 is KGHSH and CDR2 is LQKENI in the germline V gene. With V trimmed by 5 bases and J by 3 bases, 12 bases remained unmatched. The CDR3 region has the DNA TGTGCCAGCTCATCCTGGGGGCCGGGACAGGGGGGCTACGAGCAGTACTTC. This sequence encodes CASSSWGPGQGGYEQYF.

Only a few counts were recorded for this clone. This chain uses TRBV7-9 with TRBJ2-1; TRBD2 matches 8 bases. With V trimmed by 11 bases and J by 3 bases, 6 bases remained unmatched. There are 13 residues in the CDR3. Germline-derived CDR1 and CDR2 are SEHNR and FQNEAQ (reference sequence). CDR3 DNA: TGTGCCGTGACGGGGGGGAACTACAATGAGCAGTTCTTC. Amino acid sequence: CAVTGGNYNEQFF. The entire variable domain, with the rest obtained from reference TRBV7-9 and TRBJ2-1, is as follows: DTGVSQNPRHKITKRGQNVTFRCDPISEHNRLYWYRQTLGQGPEFLTYFQNEAQLEKSRLLSDRFSAERPKGSFSTLEIQRTEQGDSAMYLCAVTGGNYNEQFFGPGTRLTVL.

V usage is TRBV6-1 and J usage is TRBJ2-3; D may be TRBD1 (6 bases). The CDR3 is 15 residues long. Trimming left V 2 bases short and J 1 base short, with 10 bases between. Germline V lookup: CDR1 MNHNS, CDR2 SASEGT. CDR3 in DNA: TGTGCCAGCAGTGAACAGGGGATAGGCACAGATACGCAGTATTTT. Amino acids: CASSEQGIGTDTQYF.

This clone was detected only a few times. The CDR3 is CASSESSGTEAFF. In DNA, the CDR3 is TGCGCCAGCAGTGAATCATCGGGCACTGAAGCTTTCTTT. The gene calls are TRBV10-1 and TRBJ1-1; D gene ambiguous. Germline CDR1 is WNHNN and CDR2 is SYGVQD (reference sequence). This CDR3 is 13 amino acids long. The V end lost 3 bases, the J end lost 4 bases, and 9 bases lay between the germline ends.